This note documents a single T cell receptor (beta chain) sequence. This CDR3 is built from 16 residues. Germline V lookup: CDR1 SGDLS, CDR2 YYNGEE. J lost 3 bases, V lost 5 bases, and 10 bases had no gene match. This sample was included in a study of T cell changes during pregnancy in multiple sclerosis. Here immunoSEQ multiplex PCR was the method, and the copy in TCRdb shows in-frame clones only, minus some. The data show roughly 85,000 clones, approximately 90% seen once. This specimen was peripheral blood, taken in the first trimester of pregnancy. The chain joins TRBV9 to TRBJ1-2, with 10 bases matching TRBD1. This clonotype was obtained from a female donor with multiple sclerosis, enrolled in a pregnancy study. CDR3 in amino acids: CASRRAGTGAHYGYTF. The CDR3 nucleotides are TGTGCCAGCAGGAGGGCCGGGACAGGGGCTCACTATGGCTACACCTTC. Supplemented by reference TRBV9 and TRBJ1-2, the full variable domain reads DSGVTQTPKHLITATGQRVTLRCSPRSGDLSVYWYQQSLDQGLQFLIQYYNGEERAKGNILERFSAQQFPDLHSELNLSSLELGDSALYFCASRRAGTGAHYGYTFGSGTRLTVV.